This record looks at one TCR beta chain sequence and its context. Its cognate antigen is unknown. The data belong to a study of T cells after yellow fever vaccination. Study-level information: The fractions with low cell numbers were processed using SMART-Seq v4 Ultra Low Input. Study outcomes and limitations: The booster saw the reappearance of most primary-vaccination clones (around 95% CD4, roughly 87% CD8). From the bulk population, abundant clonotypes could contaminate and appear within FACS-sorted repertoires.

Trimming stripped 0 bases from V and 6 bases from J, with 17 bases between. CDR3 length equals 16 residues. Germline CDR1 is SGDLS and CDR2 is YYNGEE. Via MiXCR, TCRdb re-called the 5' RACE reads, giving one row per CDR3 protein. The top ten clones hold 2.9% of a sample with around 180,000 distinct CDR3 sequences, approximately 6.2% of them seen once. This chain links TRBV9 with TRBJ2-3; either TRBD1 or TRBD2 may supply D (6 bases each). Sample: CD4+ T cells sorted from PBMCs, taken on the day of the first yellow fever vaccination. This clonotype originated in a man aged 18-30 years who received the YFV17D yellow fever vaccine. The CDR3 DNA sequence: TGTGCCAGCAGCGTAGAACCGGGGGAAAGGGGGGATACGCAGTATTTT. It specifies CASSVEPGERGDTQYF.